The 2 T cell receptor beta chains reported below all come from one sample, sequenced in a study of CD8 T cells in Susac syndrome. Random hexamers were used to reverse transcribe the RNA input (0.5 to 1 ug). TCRdb reprocessed the immunoSEQ multiplex PCR reads via MiXCR and lists one record per CDR3 protein. Here the sample spans roughly 200,000 distinct CDR3 sequences, about 95% being singletons. The sample was CD4+ T cells from PBMCs. All receptors derive from a human donor in good health.

The J gene is TRBJ2-1, the V gene TRBV5-4; D remains ambiguous. CDR1 and CDR2 from the germline V gene are SGHNT and YYREEE (reference sequence). The CDR3 covers 13 residues. V was cut by 0 bases and J by 9 bases, with 10 bases left in between. The CDR3, as DNA: TGTGCCAGCAGCTTGGTCCTAGTTGGTGAGCAGTTCTTC. It encodes CASSLVLVGEQFF.

The gene calls are TRBV27 and TRBJ2-1; D is uncertain. Germline-derived CDR1 and CDR2 are MNHEY and SMNVEV (reference sequence). CDR3 length: 10 residues. V lost 5 bases to trimming and J lost 7 bases, with 3 bases between them. The CDR3 region has the DNA TGTGCCAGCAGTAAGAATGAGCAGTTCTTC. Translation: CASSKNEQFF.